The clone carrying this T cell receptor (beta chain) came up a few times. The antigen is undetermined. The memory fraction was CD4+CD45RO+CD25- cells. The CDR3 is 14 residues long. Between the trimmed V and J ends, which lost 6 bases and 1 base, there was a span of 12 bases. Germline V CDR1 and CDR2: DFQATT, SNEGSKA (reference sequence). Broader study findings: The larger cohort examined one V-J beta rearrangement, not whole repertoires.

In TCRdb, the 5' RACE reads were re-called with MiXCR into one record per CDR3 protein. This repertoire shows some 7,900 distinct CDR3 sequences, around half found once; its top ten account for roughly 5.1%. The source material was memory CD4+ T cells sorted from a lymph node. Subset: memory CD4+ T cells, CD4+CD45RO+CD25-. The TCR sequence derives from a female donor with breast cancer. This chain joins TRBV20-1 and TRBJ2-2; the D gene could be TRBD1 or TRBD2 (6 bases each). CDR3 bases: TGCAGTGCCGCGGCGGGACAGAACACCGGGGAGCTGTTTTTT. Encoded protein: CSAAAGQNTGELFF.